A selection of T cell receptor beta chains follows, all from one sample in a study of blood T cell repertoires in COVID-19. Sequenced by immunoSEQ multiplex PCR; TCRdb stores in-frame clones only, minus some. Altogether some 240,000 clones are present, roughly four fifths being singletons, with the ten largest covering roughly 9.6%. Sequencing was carried out using peripheral blood. Source of these receptors: an elderly woman with acute or convalescent COVID-19. The CDR3 runs from the conserved cysteine through the conserved F or W. The D gene is left open where the match is weak. A row's size may be missing; if present it is once, few, many or a size class.

d_call clone_size j_call v_call cdr3_nt cdr3_aa
TRBD2 - TRBJ2-3 TRBV27 TGTGCCAGCAGTCCCCTTTTGAGACTAGCGGGGGGGGCGGAAGATACGCAGTATTTT CASSPLLRLAGGAEDTQYF
- - TRBJ1-5 TRBV5-1 TGCGCCAGCAGCTTGGCGGGGGATAGCAATCAGCCCCAGCATTTT CASSLAGDSNQPQHF
- - TRBJ1-1 TRBV30 TGTGCCTGGGCCGGCGGGCCAACTGCTTTCTTT CAWAGGPTAFF
- - TRBJ2-5 TRBV10-2 TGCGCCAGCAGTGAGGTTAAGGGGGGGGTGGGTAACCAAGAGACCCAGTACTTC CASSEVKGGVGNQETQYF
- - TRBJ1-2 TRBV29-1 TGCAGCGTTGACGGGACACCTACTAACTATGGCTACACCTTC CSVDGTPTNYGYTF
TRBD1 - TRBJ1-4 TRBV30 TGTGCCGCGGGACAGGGAGTTGAAAAACTGTTTTTT CAAGQGVEKLFF
TRBD1 few TRBJ2-3 TRBV6-2/TRBV6-3 TGTGCCAGCACCCCCCGGCGGGACAGGCCCACAGATACGCAGTATTTT CASTPRRDRPTDTQYF
TRBD1 - TRBJ1-6 TRBV10-3 TGTGCCATCAGTGCCTCTTCCTTACCGGACAGGTATAATTCACCCCTCCACTTT CAISASSLPDRYNSPLHF
- - TRBJ2-3 TRBV4-2 TGTGCCAGCAGCCAAGACCAGGGAAGGGGCACAGATACGCAGTATTTT CASSQDQGRGTDTQYF
- - TRBJ2-7 TRBV28 TGTGCCAGCTGCTTGGGAGGCCCAATTCTCTACGAGCAGTACTTC CASCLGGPILYEQYF
- - TRBJ2-7 TRBV18 TGTGCCAGCTCACCAGGACGTAGGGGTCACTACGAGCAGTACTTC CASSPGRRGHYEQYF